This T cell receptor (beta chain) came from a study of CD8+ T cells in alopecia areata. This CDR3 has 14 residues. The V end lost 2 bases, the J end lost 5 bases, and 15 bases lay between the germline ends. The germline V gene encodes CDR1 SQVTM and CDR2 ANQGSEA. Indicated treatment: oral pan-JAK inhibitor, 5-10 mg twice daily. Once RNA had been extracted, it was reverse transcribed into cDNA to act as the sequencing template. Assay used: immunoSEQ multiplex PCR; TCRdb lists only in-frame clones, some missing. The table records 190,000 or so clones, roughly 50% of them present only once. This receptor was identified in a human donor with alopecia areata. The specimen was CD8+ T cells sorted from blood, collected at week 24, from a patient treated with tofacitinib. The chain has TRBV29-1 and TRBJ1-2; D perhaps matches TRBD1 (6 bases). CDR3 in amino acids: CSVESESRGYGYTF. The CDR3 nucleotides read TGCAGCGTTGAAAGCGAAAGCAGGGGTTATGGCTACACCTTC.